A selection of T cell receptor beta chains follows, all from one sample in a study of T cell changes during pregnancy in multiple sclerosis. Clones were read by immunoSEQ multiplex PCR, and TCRdb kept only the in-frame ones, dropping some. Among 85,000 to 130,000 clones listed, approximately 94% were seen once. The input for sequencing was peripheral blood, taken before pregnancy. Receptor source: a female donor with multiple sclerosis, enrolled in a pregnancy study. The CDR3 runs from the conserved cysteine through the conserved F or W. Each record gives: J gene, clone size, D gene, V gene, CDR3 DNA, CDR3 protein. The D gene is left open where the match is weak. Size tells how often a clone was seen (once, few, many) or the class of an expanded clone, and some rows leave it out.

>TRBJ2-2|.|.|TRBV9
TGTGCCAGCAGCGTAGGTGGGGGGACGAACACCGGGGAGCTGTTTTTT
CASSVGGGTNTGELFF
>TRBJ2-5|.|.|TRBV7-2
TGTGCCAGCAGCTTACCCTACCCCTTTACCCAGGGAGGCGAGACCCAGTACTTC
CASSLPYPFTQGGETQYF
>TRBJ1-4|.|TRBD1|TRBV6-5
TGTGCCAGCAGTTACTCGACAGGGGGCAATGAAAAACTGTTTTTT
CASSYSTGGNEKLFF
>TRBJ2-1|.|.|TRBV5-4
TGTGCCAGCAGTATGGGGGGCGGGAGCTCCTACAATGAGCAGTTCTTC
CASSMGGGSSYNEQFF
>TRBJ2-1|.|TRBD2|TRBV11-3
TGTGCCAGCAGCTTAGGGACTAGCGGGAGACCCTACAATGAGCAGTTCTTC
CASSLGTSGRPYNEQFF
>TRBJ1-2|.|.|TRBV7-2
TGTGCCAGCAGGCTCCTCAGGGCGCATGGCTACACCTTC
CASRLLRAHGYTF
>TRBJ2-1|once|TRBD2|TRBV28
TGTGCCAGCAGCAGCCCAAGACGACTAGCGGGAAATGAGCAGTTCTTC
CASSSPRRLAGNEQFF
>TRBJ2-3|.|.|TRBV7-9
TGTGCCAGCAGCTTAGATGGCGGAACTAGCACAGATACGCAGTATTTT
CASSLDGGTSTDTQYF
>TRBJ1-2|.|.|TRBV5-6
TGTGCCAGCAGCTTCTCCGGGAGATTGAACTACACCTTC
CASSFSGRLNYTF
>TRBJ2-1|.|TRBD1|TRBV7-9
TGTGCCAGCAGCCCGTCCCGGGACAGGGACAATCAGTTCTTC
CASSPSRDRDNQFF
>TRBJ1-2|.|.|TRBV5-1
TGCGCCAGCAGTACAGGGTCTGGCTATGGCTACACCTTC
CASSTGSGYGYTF
>TRBJ2-2|.|TRBD2|TRBV5-5
TGTGCCAGCAGCCTCTCTGGGCGGGAGGGCCTCACCGGGGAGCTGTTTTTT
CASSLSGREGLTGELFF
>TRBJ2-7|.|TRBD2|TRBV6-1
TGTGCCACCCGGGGAGGGGTCTACGAGCAGTACTTC
CATRGGVYEQYF
>TRBJ2-3|.|TRBD1|TRBV19
TGTGCCAGTAGTATCGGGACAGGTCGGACAGATACGCAGTATTTT
CASSIGTGRTDTQYF
>TRBJ1-5|.|TRBD1|TRBV7-9
TGTGCCAGTGGACAGGGGAATCAGCCCCAGCATTTT
CASGQGNQPQHF
>TRBJ1-1|.|TRBD1|TRBV5-1
TGCGCCAGCGACCCAGGGACAGGGGGTTGGGGCACTGAAGCTTTCTTT
CASDPGTGGWGTEAFF
>TRBJ2-3|once|TRBD2|TRBV4-1
TGCGCCAGCAGCCAAGATGGACTAGCCGACGGGGGGGATACGCAGTATTTT
CASSQDGLADGGDTQYF
>TRBJ2-7|.|.|TRBV6-5
TGTGCCAGCAGTTATACAGGGCCCCCGTACGAGCAGTACTTC
CASSYTGPPYEQYF
>TRBJ1-1|.|.|TRBV12-5
TGTGCTAGTGGTTTGGTCGGGGGTACTGAAGCTTTCTTT
CASGLVGGTEAFF
>TRBJ2-7|.|TRBD1|TRBV7-9
TGTGCCAGCAGCAGGGACAGCTCCTACGAGCAGTACTTC
CASSRDSSYEQYF
>TRBJ2-7|.|.|TRBV7-9
TGTGCCAGCAGTAGCTCCGGGGTCTACGAGCAGTACTTC
CASSSSGVYEQYF
>TRBJ1-1|.|.|TRBV30
TGTGCCTGGACCGACCCGCCTAGGACTGAAGCTTTCTTT
CAWTDPPRTEAFF
>TRBJ2-3|.|TRBD2|TRBV18
TGTGCCAGCTCACGACGAGCACAGGGGACTAGCGGGAGTCCGACAGATACGCAGTATTTT
CASSRRAQGTSGSPTDTQYF
>TRBJ2-2|.|.|TRBV28
TGTGCCAGCAGTCCCGGACTAAACACCGGGGAGCTGTTTTTT
CASSPGLNTGELFF
>TRBJ2-2|.|.|TRBV27
TGTGCCAGCAGTTTTGTCGCACAGTCGAACACCGGGGAGCTGTTTTTT
CASSFVAQSNTGELFF
>TRBJ1-1|.|TRBD1|TRBV18
TGTGCCAGCTCACCACTACCGACAGGGGAGAACACTGAAGCTTTCTTT
CASSPLPTGENTEAFF
>TRBJ1-1|.|TRBD1|TRBV5-1
TGCGCCAGCAGCACTCGACAGGGGGCGCGGACTGAAGCTTTCTTT
CASSTRQGARTEAFF
>TRBJ2-4|.|TRBD1|TRBV29-1
TGCAGCGTCTCTCCCCGGGACAGGAAAAACATTCAGTACTTC
CSVSPRDRKNIQYF
>TRBJ1-2|.|TRBD1|TRBV30
TGTGCCTGGAGTGTACAGGGGATCTATGGCTACACCTTC
CAWSVQGIYGYTF
>TRBJ1-1|.|TRBD1|TRBV27
TGTGCCAGCAGTTTTTATTTTTTGGGACAGGGGTTTATGAACACTGAAGCTTTCTTT
CASSFYFLGQGFMNTEAFF
>TRBJ2-7|.|TRBD1|TRBV19
TGTGCCAGTAGTAGGACAGGGACCTACGAGCAGTACTTC
CASSRTGTYEQYF
>TRBJ2-7|.|TRBD1|TRBV27
TGTGCCAGCAGGCCAAGCCGGGACAGGGGCTACGAGCAGTACTTC
CASRPSRDRGYEQYF
>TRBJ1-5|.|.|TRBV30
TGTGCCTGGAGCGCCGGAGTTACTCAGCCCCAGCATTTT
CAWSAGVTQPQHF
>TRBJ2-7|.|TRBD2|TRBV5-4
TGTGCCAGCAGCGCGGCGGGAGGTAAGAGTTCCTACGAGCAGTACTTC
CASSAAGGKSSYEQYF
>TRBJ2-7|.|TRBD2|TRBV4-1
TGCGCCAGCAGCCAAGGACTAGCGGGAGGGGACGAGCAGTACTTC
CASSQGLAGGDEQYF
>TRBJ1-5|.|TRBD1|TRBV30
TGTGCCTGGAGTCAGGGGGTGAATCAGCCCCAGCATTTT
CAWSQGVNQPQHF
>TRBJ2-1|.|.|TRBV27
TGTGCCAGCGCCGACGTTGCTGGAGGGGGCGGTGAGCAGTTCTTC
CASADVAGGGGEQFF
>TRBJ1-5|.|TRBD1|TRBV18
TGTGCCAGCTCCCAGGACAGGGGCAATCAGCCCCAGCATTTT
CASSQDRGNQPQHF
>TRBJ2-1|.|.|TRBV28
TGTGCCAGCAGGATGGCAGCGAGCAATGAGCAGTTCTTC
CASRMAASNEQFF
>TRBJ2-5|.|TRBD1|TRBV18
TGTGCCAGCTCAACAGGGACAGCACAAGAGACCCAGTACTTC
CASSTGTAQETQYF
>TRBJ2-7|.|.|TRBV7-2
TGTGCCAGCAGCTTGGTCAGGGCATCCTACGAGCAGTACTTC
CASSLVRASYEQYF
>TRBJ1-4|.|.|TRBV6-1
TGTGCCAGCAGTGTCGCGGGGTTTGATGAAAAACTGTTTTTT
CASSVAGFDEKLFF
>TRBJ1-1|.|.|TRBV30
TGTGCCTGGAGCAGGGGCACTGAAGCTTTCTTT
CAWSRGTEAFF
>TRBJ2-2|once|.|TRBV5-4
TGTGCCAGCAGCCAACGACTAGTGAACACCGGGGAGCTGTTTTTT
CASSQRLVNTGELFF
>TRBJ1-1|.|TRBD1|TRBV6-5
TGTGCCAGCAGTTCACGGACAGGGGCAAACACTGAAGCTTTCTTT
CASSSRTGANTEAFF